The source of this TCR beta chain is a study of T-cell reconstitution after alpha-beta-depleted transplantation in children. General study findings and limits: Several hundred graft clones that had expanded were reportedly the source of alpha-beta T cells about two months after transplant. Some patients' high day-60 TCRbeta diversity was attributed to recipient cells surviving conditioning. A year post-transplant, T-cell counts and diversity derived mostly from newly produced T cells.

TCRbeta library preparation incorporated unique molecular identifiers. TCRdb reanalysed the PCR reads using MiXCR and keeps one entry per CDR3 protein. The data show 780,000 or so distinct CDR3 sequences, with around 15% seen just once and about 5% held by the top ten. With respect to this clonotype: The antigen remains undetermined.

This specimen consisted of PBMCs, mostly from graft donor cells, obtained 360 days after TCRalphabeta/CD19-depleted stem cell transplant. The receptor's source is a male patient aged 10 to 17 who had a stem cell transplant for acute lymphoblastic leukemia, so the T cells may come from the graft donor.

This CDR3 reads CATSDSGTELNQPQHF. Written as DNA, the CDR3 is TGTGCCACCAGTGATTCCGGGACAGAACTCAATCAGCCCCAGCATTTT. This rearrangement joins TRBV24-1 to TRBJ1-5; TRBD1 aligns across 7 bases. Trimming cost V 2 bases and J 3 bases; bases outside gene matches: 6. Germline loops: CDR1 KGHDR, CDR2 SFDVKD. This CDR3 spans 16 amino acids.